Listed here are 31 T cell receptor beta chains from one sample, sequenced in a study of immune cell composition in non-small cell lung cancer. Clones were sequenced by immunoSEQ multiplex PCR, and TCRdb holds only the in-frame ones, with some missing. This sample has approximately 2,000 clones, with around 80% found just once. Material: lung tumor tissue. Source of these receptors: a human donor with non-small cell lung cancer.

The chain recombines TRBV7-8 with TRBJ1-2, with a possible D match to TRBD1 (5 bases). The V gene's germline CDR1 is SGHVS and CDR2 FQNEAQ. The CDR3 consists of 17 residues. Trimming removed 2 bases from V and 6 bases from J, with 22 bases in between. The CDR3 nucleotides read TGTGCCAGCAGCTTATTAGGTGGGGAGGAGGGACGGGATGGCTACACCTTC. Residues: CASSLLGGEEGRDGYTF.

V usage is TRBV19 and J usage is TRBJ2-1; D is possibly TRBD1 (6 bases). The germline gives CDR1 LNHDA, CDR2 SQIVND (reference sequence). The CDR3 extends over 14 amino acids. Trimming cost V 3 bases and J 1 base, with 7 bases left between them. CDR3 in amino acids: CASSIQGSYNEQFF. CDR3 in DNA: TGTGCCAGTAGTATCCAGGGGTCCTACAATGAGCAGTTCTTC.

The V call is TRBV10-1, the J call TRBJ2-5, with D possibly matching TRBD2 (5 bases). Germline V gene lookup returns CDR1 WNHNN and CDR2 SYGVQD (reference sequence). The CDR3 covers 13 residues. Trimming took 9 bases from V and 5 from J, leaving 16 bases between them. CDR3 in DNA: TGCGCCAGGAAGGACCCGAGGAGGGAGACCCAGTACTTC. This gives the protein CARKDPRRETQYF.

The rearrangement links TRBV28 to TRBJ1-2; no firm D call. The CDR3 sequence is 14 residues long. CDR1 and CDR2 from the germline V gene are MDHEN and SYDVKM. The germline V and J ends were trimmed by 2 bases and 4 bases, with 11 bases remaining between them. The CDR3 DNA reads TGTGCCAGCAGTTTAAATGAGGTGACCTATGGCTACACCTTC. It translates to CASSLNEVTYGYTF.

The chain links TRBV23-1 to TRBJ2-2; 11 nucleotides agree with TRBD1. TRBV23-1 is designated an ORF whose function remains uncertain. The CDR3 runs to 17 residues. Trimming cost V 2 bases and J 5 bases; bases outside gene matches: 7. This CDR3 is CASSQPGQGDRTGELFF. Here the CDR3 DNA reads TGCGCCAGCAGTCAACCGGGACAGGGGGATAGAACCGGGGAGCTGTTTTTT.

This sequence joins TRBV27 and TRBJ1-4, with TRBD1 matching 7 bases. CDR1 and CDR2 from the germline V gene are MNHEY and SMNVEV (reference sequence). The J segment lost 8 bases and the V segment lost 6 bases, leaving 0 bases of the junction unmatched. This CDR3 is built from 11 residues. The CDR3 here is CASRQGEKLFF. As DNA, the CDR3 is TGTGCCAGCAGACAGGGGGAAAAACTGTTTTTT.

This chain connects TRBV10-3 to TRBJ1-4, with D perhaps matching TRBD1 (5 bases). The germline CDR1 and CDR2 sequences are ENHRY and SYGVKD. Trimming stripped 2 bases from V and 2 bases from J, with 9 bases between. The CDR3 is made up of 15 amino acids. The CDR3 DNA reads as TGTGCCATCAGTGAGATGGGGGGGACTAATGAAAAACTGTTTTTT. Protein: CAISEMGGTNEKLFF.

The chain recombines TRBV5-1 with TRBJ2-1; TRBD2 matches at 7 bases. Trimming removed 4 bases from V and 1 base from J; junction bases left unmatched: 17. The CDR3 has 19 amino acids. Germline assignment: CDR1 SGHRS and CDR2 YFSETQ. Written as DNA, the CDR3 is TGCGCCAGCAGCCCCGAGCATCAAGTAATCGGGGGGTCCTACAATGAGCAGTTCTTC. This gives the protein CASSPEHQVIGGSYNEQFF. The whole variable domain, remainder taken from reference TRBV5-1 and TRBJ2-1, is KAGVTQTPRYLIKTRGQQVTLSCSPISGHRSVSWYQQTPGQGLQFLFEYFSETQRNKGNFPGRFSGRQFSNSRSEMNVSTLELGDSALYLCASSPEHQVIGGSYNEQFFGPGTRLTVL.

This clone was found once. The rearrangement links TRBV6-1 to TRBJ2-7, with 14 bases lining up with TRBD2. This CDR3 is 15 amino acids long. Germline V gene sequence: CDR1 MNHNS, CDR2 SASEGT. With V trimmed by 6 bases and J by 5 bases, 6 bases remained unmatched. The CDR3 nucleotides read TGTGCCAGCAGCCCCCGGACTAGCGGGAGGCACGAGCAGTACTTC. This codes for CASSPRTSGRHEQYF.

This chain links TRBV5-1 with TRBJ2-5, with a tentative D call TRBD1 (5 bases). With 3 bases removed from V and 4 bases from J, the gap between germline ends came to 13 bases. This CDR3 is 14 amino acids long. CDR1 SGHRS and CDR2 YFSETQ come from the germline V gene. CDR3 DNA sequence: TGCGCCAGCAGCTCCTCCCCAGGGTCAGAGACCCAGTACTTC. This codes for CASSSSPGSETQYF.

The V gene is TRBV5-1, the J gene TRBJ2-7, with 9 bases that match TRBD1. V was clipped by 4 bases and J by 7 bases; unmatched bases: 9. CDR1 SGHRS and CDR2 YFSETQ come from the germline V gene. The CDR3 is 14 amino acids. The CDR3 loop is CASSQRQGEREQYF. The CDR3 nucleotides are TGCGCCAGCAGCCAGAGACAGGGGGAAAGGGAGCAGTACTTC.

This rearrangement joins TRBV6-1 to TRBJ2-6; D is unresolved. V lost 3 bases, J lost 0 bases, and 12 bases lay in between. The CDR3 contains 17 residues. Germline lookup yields CDR1 MNHNS and CDR2 SASEGT. The CDR3 coding sequence is TGTGCCAGCAGTGATGCCCCCCAGTTCTCTGGGGCCAACGTCCTGACTTTC. This translates into CASSDAPQFSGANVLTF.

The rearrangement links TRBV28 to TRBJ1-3; D gene ambiguous. The CDR3 consists of 15 residues. Trimming left V 3 bases short and J 0 bases short, with 9 bases between. Germline V CDR1 and CDR2: MDHEN, SYDVKM. The CDR3 nucleotides read TGTGCCAGCAGTTTGATTGGTAGCTCTGGAAACACCATATATTTT. Protein product: CASSLIGSSGNTIYF.

The gene calls are TRBV5-1 and TRBJ1-2; tentatively, D is TRBD1 (6 bases). This CDR3 is built from 14 residues. CDR1 SGHRS and CDR2 YFSETQ come from the germline V gene. Trimming left V 0 bases short and J 0 bases short, with 6 bases between. CDR3 nucleotide sequence: TGCGCCAGCAGCTTGGGACAGGCTAACTATGGCTACACCTTC. Protein product: CASSLGQANYGYTF.

The CDR3 DNA sequence: TGTGCCACCAGCAGAAAAACCGGGACTAGCGGGAGTCTGAGTGAGCAGTTCTTC. This sequence encodes CATSRKTGTSGSLSEQFF. The V and J genes are TRBV15 and TRBJ2-1, with 14 positions matching TRBD2. V lost 2 bases to trimming and J lost 9 bases; unmatched junction nucleotides: 12. Germline V gene sequence: CDR1 LNHNV, CDR2 YYDKDF (reference sequence). This CDR3 region has 18 residues.

This clone appeared once. Here the CDR3 reads CASNRLAGGSDTQYF. CDR3 coding DNA: TGTGCCAGCAACCGACTAGCGGGAGGGTCAGATACGCAGTATTTT. The chain uses TRBV9 and TRBJ2-3; 14 nucleotides match TRBD2. Germline-derived CDR1 and CDR2 are SGDLS and YYNGEE. CDR3 length: 15 amino acids. V trimming: 6 bases; J trimming: 4 bases; junction bases outside the gene matches: 4.

The chain is built from TRBV9 and TRBJ1-6; no reliable D call. In germline, CDR1 is SGDLS, CDR2 YYNGEE. The CDR3 runs to 14 residues. Trimming took 1 base from V and 7 from J, leaving 9 bases between them. CDR3 in amino acids: CASSVRGLNSPLHF. For the CDR3, the DNA is TGTGCCAGCAGCGTACGAGGGCTCAATTCACCCCTCCACTTT.

The sample holds one count of this clone. Here the CDR3 reads CASSDRDNNEQFF. The CDR3 DNA is TGTGCCAGCAGTGACCGGGACAACAATGAGCAGTTCTTC. The chain employs TRBV6-4 and TRBJ2-1; D is perhaps TRBD1 (6 bases). The V end was cut by 2 bases, the J end by 5 bases, with 7 bases between. The CDR3 totals 13 residues. CDR1 is MRHNA, CDR2 SNTAGT, per germline.

The chain employs TRBV9 and TRBJ1-2; 9 positions match TRBD1. This CDR3 has 13 residues. Trimming cost V 4 bases and J 6 bases; bases outside gene matches: 4. The germline CDR1 and CDR2 sequences are SGDLS and YYNGEE. The CDR3 sequence is CASSSGQGHGYTF. CDR3 coding DNA: TGTGCCAGCAGCTCGGGACAGGGACATGGCTACACCTTC.

The chain uses TRBV13 and TRBJ2-5, with 10 nucleotides matching TRBD2. The closer fit of TRBJ2-7 to the DNA end suggests the J call may be wrong. CDR1 is PRHDT and CDR2 is FYEKMQ in the germline V gene (reference sequence). There are 14 residues in the CDR3. The CDR3 region has the DNA TGTGCCAGCAGCTTAGGTAGCGGGAGGTACGAGCAGTACTTC. Its translation is CASSLGSGRYEQYF.

The chain links TRBV7-2 to TRBJ2-7; the match to TRBD1 covers 8 bases. The V segment lost 5 bases and the J segment 1 base; nucleotides outside the gene matches: 4. The CDR3 has 14 residues. From germline, CDR1 is SGHTA and CDR2 FQGNSA. The CDR3: CASSRTGNSYEQYF. For the CDR3, the DNA is TGTGCCAGCAGCCGGACAGGGAATTCCTACGAGCAGTACTTC.

The V call is TRBV5-1, the J call TRBJ2-1, with D tentatively TRBD1 (6 bases). This CDR3 has 19 residues. V lost 1 base, J lost 3 bases, and 23 bases lay in between. Germline V gene sequence: CDR1 SGHRS, CDR2 YFSETQ. CDR3: CASSLYPRGPPPNYNEQFF. CDR3 DNA: TGCGCCAGCAGCTTGTACCCCAGGGGCCCACCCCCCAACTACAATGAGCAGTTCTTC.

The chain uses TRBV27 and TRBJ2-3, with D tentatively TRBD2 (6 bases). The ends were cut back, 3 bases at V and 2 bases at J, with 9 bases in the middle. The CDR3 extends over 14 amino acids. From germline, CDR1 is MNHEY and CDR2 SMNVEV (reference sequence). The CDR3 reads CASSFGGDTDTQYF. The DNA of the CDR3 is TGTGCCAGCAGTTTCGGAGGGGACACAGATACGCAGTATTTT.

This rearrangement joins TRBV7-9 to TRBJ2-2, with 7 positions matching TRBD1. V was pared by 8 bases and J by 2 bases, with 8 bases of the junction left unmatched. From germline, CDR1 is SEHNR and CDR2 FQNEAQ (reference sequence). This CDR3 region has 15 residues. CDR3 sequence reads: CASQHGTANTGELFF. The CDR3 coding sequence is TGTGCCAGCCAGCATGGGACAGCTAACACCGGGGAGCTGTTTTTT.

The V call is TRBV5-1, the J call TRBJ1-2; D not resolved. The CDR3 totals 13 residues. Germline V CDR1 and CDR2: SGHRS, YFSETQ. The V and J ends lost 0 bases and 8 bases respectively, with 11 bases between them. The CDR3 coding sequence is TGCGCCAGCAGCTTGGAGCCCCGCGGAGGCTACACCTTC. It specifies CASSLEPRGGYTF.

The chain combines TRBV6-4 with TRBJ1-1; maybe TRBD1 (6 bases). The V gene's germline CDR1 is MRHNA and CDR2 SNTAGT. With 3 bases removed from V and 11 bases from J, the gap between germline ends came to 16 bases. This CDR3 is 13 amino acids long. In DNA, the CDR3 is TGTGCCAGCAGTGAGACTCAACAGGGACGGGCTTTCTTT. It specifies CASSETQQGRAFF.

The chain carries TRBV27 and TRBJ1-1; D not certain. Per germline, CDR1 MNHEY and CDR2 SMNVEV (reference sequence). The CDR3 covers 14 residues. V was shortened by 3 bases and J by 1 base, with 9 bases between the two germline ends. CDR3 amino acids: CASSLFSRNTEAFF. CDR3 sequence (DNA): TGTGCCAGCAGTTTGTTCTCCCGGAACACTGAAGCTTTCTTT.

This chain connects TRBV6-5 to TRBJ1-3; D gene uncertain. The CDR3 extends over 14 amino acids. The germline V and J ends were trimmed by 2 bases and 0 bases, with 5 bases remaining between them. The germline CDR1 and CDR2 sequences are MNHEY and SVGAGI. CDR3 amino acids: CASSYEGSGNTIYF. CDR3 in DNA: TGTGCCAGCAGTTACGAGGGCTCTGGAAACACCATATATTTT.

This rearrangement joins TRBV9 to TRBJ2-1, with TRBD2 matching 7 bases. This CDR3 is 15 amino acids long. The V gene's germline CDR1 is SGDLS and CDR2 YYNGEE. V shed 0 bases and J 4 bases; nucleotides not matched to a gene: 4. The CDR3 region is CASSVGGSTYNEQFF. In nucleotides, the CDR3 is TGTGCCAGCAGCGTAGGCGGGAGTACGTACAATGAGCAGTTCTTC.

The V call is TRBV5-4, the J call TRBJ2-2, with 7 bases matching TRBD1. The CDR3 consists of 16 residues. With V trimmed by 4 bases and J by 6 bases, 12 bases remained unmatched. Germline V gene sequence: CDR1 SGHNT, CDR2 YYREEE (reference sequence). CDR3 bases: TGTGCCAGCAGCCCAGGACAGGTTTCCGGGTCCGGGGAGCTGTTTTTT. Its translation is CASSPGQVSGSGELFF.

The rearrangement joins TRBV6-1 to TRBJ1-5, with a possible D match to TRBD1 (5 bases). Trimming shortened V by 6 bases and J by 5 bases, and 11 bases separated the two germline ends. The CDR3 has 13 amino acids. Looked up from germline, CDR1 is MNHNS and CDR2 is SASEGT. Here the CDR3 reads CASSGQDDQPQHF. For the CDR3, the DNA is TGTGCCAGCAGCGGACAAGACGATCAGCCCCAGCATTTT.